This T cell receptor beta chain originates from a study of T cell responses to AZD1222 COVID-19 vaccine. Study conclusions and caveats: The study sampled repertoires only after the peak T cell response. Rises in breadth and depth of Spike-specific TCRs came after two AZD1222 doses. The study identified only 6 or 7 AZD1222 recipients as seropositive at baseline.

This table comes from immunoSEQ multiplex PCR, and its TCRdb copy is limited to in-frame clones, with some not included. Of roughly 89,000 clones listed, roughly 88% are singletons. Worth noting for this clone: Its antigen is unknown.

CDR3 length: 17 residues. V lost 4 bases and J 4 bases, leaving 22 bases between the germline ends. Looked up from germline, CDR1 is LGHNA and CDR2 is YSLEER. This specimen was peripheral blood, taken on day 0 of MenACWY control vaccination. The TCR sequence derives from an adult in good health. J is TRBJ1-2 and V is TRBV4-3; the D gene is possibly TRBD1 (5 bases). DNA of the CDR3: TGCGCCAGCAGCCTTACGAGCTCTTATGGACAAAGCTATGGCTACACCTTC. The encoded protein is CASSLTSSYGQSYGYTF.